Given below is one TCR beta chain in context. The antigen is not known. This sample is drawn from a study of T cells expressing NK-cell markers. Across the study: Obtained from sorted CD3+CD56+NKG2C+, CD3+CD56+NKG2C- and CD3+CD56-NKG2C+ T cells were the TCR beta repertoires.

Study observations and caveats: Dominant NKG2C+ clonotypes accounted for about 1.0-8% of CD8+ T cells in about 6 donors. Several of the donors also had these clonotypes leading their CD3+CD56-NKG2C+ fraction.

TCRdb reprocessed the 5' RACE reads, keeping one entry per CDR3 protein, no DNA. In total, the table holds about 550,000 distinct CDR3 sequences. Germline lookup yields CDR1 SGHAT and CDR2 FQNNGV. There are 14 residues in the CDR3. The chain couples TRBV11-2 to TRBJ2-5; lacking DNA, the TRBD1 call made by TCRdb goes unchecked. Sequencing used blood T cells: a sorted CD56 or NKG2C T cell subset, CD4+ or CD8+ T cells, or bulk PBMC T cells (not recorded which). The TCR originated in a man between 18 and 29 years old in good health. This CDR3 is CASSRWTVQETQYF.